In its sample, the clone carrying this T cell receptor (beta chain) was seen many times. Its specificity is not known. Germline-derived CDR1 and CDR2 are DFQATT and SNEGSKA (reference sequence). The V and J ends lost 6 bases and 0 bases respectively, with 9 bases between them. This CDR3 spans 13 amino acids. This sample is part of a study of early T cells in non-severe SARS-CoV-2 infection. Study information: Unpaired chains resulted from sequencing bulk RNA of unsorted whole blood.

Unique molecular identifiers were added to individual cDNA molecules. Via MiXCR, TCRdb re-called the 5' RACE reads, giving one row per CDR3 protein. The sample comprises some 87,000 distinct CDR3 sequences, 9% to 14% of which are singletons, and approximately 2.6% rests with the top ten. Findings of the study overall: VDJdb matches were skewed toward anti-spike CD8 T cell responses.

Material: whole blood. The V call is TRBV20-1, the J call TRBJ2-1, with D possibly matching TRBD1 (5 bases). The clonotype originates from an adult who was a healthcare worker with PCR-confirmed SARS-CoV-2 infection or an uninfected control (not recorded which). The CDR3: CSAATDSYNEQFF. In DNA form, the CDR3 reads TGCAGTGCCGCGACAGACTCCTACAATGAGCAGTTCTTC.